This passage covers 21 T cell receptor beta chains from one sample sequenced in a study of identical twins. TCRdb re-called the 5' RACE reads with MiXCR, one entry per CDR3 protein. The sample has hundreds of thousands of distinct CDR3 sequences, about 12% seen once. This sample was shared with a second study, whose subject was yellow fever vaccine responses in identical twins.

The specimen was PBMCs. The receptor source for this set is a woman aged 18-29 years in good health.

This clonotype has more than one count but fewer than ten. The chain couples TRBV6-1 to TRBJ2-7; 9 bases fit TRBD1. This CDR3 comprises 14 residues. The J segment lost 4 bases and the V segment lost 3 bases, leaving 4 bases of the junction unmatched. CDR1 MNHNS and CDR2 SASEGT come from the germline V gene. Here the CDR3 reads CASSENRGPYEQYV. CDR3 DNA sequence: TGTGCCAGCAGTGAGAACAGGGGGCCATACGAGCAGTACGTC.

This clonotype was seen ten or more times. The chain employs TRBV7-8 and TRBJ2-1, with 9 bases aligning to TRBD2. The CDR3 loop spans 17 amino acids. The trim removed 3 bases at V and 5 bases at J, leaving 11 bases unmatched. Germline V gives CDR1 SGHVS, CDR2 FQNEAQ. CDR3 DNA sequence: TGTGCCAGCAGCTTCCCTAAGAGCGGGAGGAGGGACAATGAGCAGTTCTTC. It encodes CASSFPKSGRRDNEQFF.

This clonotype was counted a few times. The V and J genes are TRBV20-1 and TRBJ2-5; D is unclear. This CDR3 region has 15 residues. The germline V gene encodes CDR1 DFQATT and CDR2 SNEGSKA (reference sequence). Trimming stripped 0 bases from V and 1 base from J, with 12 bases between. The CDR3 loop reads CSARDPWNSQETQYF. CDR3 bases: TGCAGTGCTAGAGACCCTTGGAATTCCCAAGAGACCCAGTACTTC.

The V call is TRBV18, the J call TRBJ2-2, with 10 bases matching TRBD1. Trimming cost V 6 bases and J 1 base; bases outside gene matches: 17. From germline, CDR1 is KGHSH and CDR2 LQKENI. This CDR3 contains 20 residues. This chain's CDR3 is CASSPIRQGATPVNTGELFF. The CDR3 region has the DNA TGTGCCAGCTCGCCAATACGACAGGGGGCCACCCCCGTGAACACCGGGGAGCTGTTTTTT.

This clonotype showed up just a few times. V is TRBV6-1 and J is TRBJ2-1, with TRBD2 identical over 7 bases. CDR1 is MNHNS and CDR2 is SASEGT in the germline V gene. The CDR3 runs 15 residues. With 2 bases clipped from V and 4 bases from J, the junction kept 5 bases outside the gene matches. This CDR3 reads CASSEMRGNYNEQFF. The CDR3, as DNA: TGTGCCAGCAGTGAAATGCGGGGGAATTACAATGAGCAGTTCTTC.

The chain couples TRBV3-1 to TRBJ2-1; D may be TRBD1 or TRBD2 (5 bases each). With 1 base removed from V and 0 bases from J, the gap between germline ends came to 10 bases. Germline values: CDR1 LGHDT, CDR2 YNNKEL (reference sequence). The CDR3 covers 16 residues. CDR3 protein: CASSQGGPHSYNEQFF. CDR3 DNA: TGTGCCAGCAGCCAAGGGGGACCCCACTCCTACAATGAGCAGTTCTTC.

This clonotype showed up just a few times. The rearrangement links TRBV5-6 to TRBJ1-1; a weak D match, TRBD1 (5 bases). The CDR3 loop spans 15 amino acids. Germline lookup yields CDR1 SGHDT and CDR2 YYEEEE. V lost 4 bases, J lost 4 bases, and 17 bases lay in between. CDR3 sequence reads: CASSAWGVRGTEAFF. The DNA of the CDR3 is TGTGCCAGCAGCGCTTGGGGCGTACGGGGCACTGAAGCTTTCTTT.

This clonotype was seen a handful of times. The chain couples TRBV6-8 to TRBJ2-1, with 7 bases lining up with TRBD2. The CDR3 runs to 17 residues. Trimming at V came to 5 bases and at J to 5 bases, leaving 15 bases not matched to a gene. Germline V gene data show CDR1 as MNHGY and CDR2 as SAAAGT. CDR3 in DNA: TGTGCCAGCAGTCCCGGTACGGAAGCGGGAACCCACAATGAGCAGTTCTTC. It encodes CASSPGTEAGTHNEQFF.

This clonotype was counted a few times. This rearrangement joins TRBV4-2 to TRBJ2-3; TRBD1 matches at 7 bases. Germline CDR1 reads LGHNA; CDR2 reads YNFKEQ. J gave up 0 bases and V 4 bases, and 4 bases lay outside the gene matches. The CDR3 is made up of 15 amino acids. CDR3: CASSLGQVSTDTQYF. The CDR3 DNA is TGTGCCAGCAGCCTAGGACAGGTTAGCACAGATACGCAGTATTTT.

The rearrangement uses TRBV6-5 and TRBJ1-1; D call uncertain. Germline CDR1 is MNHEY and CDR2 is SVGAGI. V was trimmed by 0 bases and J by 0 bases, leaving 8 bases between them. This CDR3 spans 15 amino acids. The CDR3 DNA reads TGTGCCAGCAGTTACTCGATGCAGGTGAACACTGAAGCTTTCTTT. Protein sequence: CASSYSMQVNTEAFF.

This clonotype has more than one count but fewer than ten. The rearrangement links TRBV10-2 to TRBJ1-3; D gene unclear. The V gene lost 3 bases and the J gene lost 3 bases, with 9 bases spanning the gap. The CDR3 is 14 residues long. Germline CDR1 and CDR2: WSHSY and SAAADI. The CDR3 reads CASSDSYVGNTIYF. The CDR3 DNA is TGCGCCAGCAGTGACAGTTATGTTGGAAACACCATATATTTT.

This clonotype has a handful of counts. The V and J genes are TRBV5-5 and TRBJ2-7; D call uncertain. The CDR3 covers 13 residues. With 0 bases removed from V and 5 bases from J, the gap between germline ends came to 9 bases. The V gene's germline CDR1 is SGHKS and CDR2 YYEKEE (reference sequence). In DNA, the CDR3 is TGTGCCAGCAGCTTGGAGGTGGTCCACGAGCAGTACTTC. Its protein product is CASSLEVVHEQYF.

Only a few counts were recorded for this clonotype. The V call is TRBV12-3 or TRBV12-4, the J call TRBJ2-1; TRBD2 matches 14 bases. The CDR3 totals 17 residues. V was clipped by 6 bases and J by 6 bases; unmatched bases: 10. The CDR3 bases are TGTGCCAGCAGCCTAACCCGGACTAGCGGGAGGCGCAATGAGCAGTTCTTC. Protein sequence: CASSLTRTSGRRNEQFF.

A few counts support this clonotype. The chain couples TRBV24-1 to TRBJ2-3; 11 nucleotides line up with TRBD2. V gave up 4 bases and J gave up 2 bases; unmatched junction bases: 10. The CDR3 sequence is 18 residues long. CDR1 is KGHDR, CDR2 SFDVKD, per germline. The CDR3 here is CATSDRPRLAGYTDTQYF. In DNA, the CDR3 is TGTGCCACCAGTGACCGACCAAGACTAGCGGGGTACACAGATACGCAGTATTTT.

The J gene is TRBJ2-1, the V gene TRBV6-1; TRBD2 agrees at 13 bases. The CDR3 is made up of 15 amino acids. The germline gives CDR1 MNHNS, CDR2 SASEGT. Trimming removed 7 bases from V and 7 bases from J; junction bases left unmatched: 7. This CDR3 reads CASKELAGGPNEQFF. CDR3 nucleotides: TGTGCCAGCAAGGAACTAGCGGGGGGGCCGAATGAGCAGTTCTTC.

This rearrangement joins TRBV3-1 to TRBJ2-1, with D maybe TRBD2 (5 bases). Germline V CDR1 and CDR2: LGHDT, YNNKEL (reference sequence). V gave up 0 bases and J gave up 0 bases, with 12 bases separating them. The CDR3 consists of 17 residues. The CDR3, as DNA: TGTGCCAGCAGCCAAGATCTATCTGGGAGCTCCTACAATGAGCAGTTCTTC. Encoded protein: CASSQDLSGSSYNEQFF.

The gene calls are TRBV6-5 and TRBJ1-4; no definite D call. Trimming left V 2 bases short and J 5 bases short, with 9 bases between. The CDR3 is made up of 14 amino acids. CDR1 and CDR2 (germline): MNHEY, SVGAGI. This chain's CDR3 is CASSYHRPNEKLFF. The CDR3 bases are TGTGCCAGCAGTTACCACCGGCCGAATGAAAAACTGTTTTTT.

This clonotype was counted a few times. CDR3 coding DNA: TGCAGTGCTAGAGAGGCTAGCGGGAGGGCCCCCTACGAGCAGTACTTC. This translates into CSAREASGRAPYEQYF. V usage is TRBV20-1 and J usage is TRBJ2-7; 12 bases map to TRBD2. The V gene's germline CDR1 is DFQATT and CDR2 SNEGSKA (reference sequence). Trimming at V came to 0 bases and at J to 2 bases, leaving 5 bases not matched to a gene. This CDR3 contains 16 residues.

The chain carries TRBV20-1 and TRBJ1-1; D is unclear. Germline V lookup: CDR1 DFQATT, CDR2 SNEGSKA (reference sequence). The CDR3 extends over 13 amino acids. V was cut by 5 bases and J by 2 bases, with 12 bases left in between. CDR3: CSAPLSHNTEAFF. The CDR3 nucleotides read TGCAGTGCTCCCTTGTCCCACAACACTGAAGCTTTCTTT.

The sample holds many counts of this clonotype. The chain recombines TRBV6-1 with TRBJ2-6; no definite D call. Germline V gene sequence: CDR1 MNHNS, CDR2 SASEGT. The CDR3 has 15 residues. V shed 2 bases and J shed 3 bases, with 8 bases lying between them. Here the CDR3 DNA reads TGTGCCAGCAGTGAATCGACCGGTGGGGCCAACGTCCTGACTTTC. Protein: CASSESTGGANVLTF.

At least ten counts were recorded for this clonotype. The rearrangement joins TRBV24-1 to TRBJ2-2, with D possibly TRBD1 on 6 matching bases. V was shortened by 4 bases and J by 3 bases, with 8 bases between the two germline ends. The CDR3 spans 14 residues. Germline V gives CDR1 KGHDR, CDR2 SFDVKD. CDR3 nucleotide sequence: TGTGCCACCAGTGACCACAGGGACACCGGGGAGCTGTTTTTT. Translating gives CATSDHRDTGELFF.